The source of this TCR beta chain is a study of T cell responses to AZD1222 COVID-19 vaccine. The CDR3 runs 12 residues. Trimming cost V 0 bases and J 7 bases, with 4 bases left between them. Germline values: CDR1 SGHRS, CDR2 YFSETQ. Here immunoSEQ multiplex PCR was the method, and the copy in TCRdb shows in-frame clones only, minus some. The data contain about 82,000 clones, more than 85% of them singletons. This chain joins TRBV5-1 and TRBJ2-2, with D unclear. The material was peripheral blood, obtained on day 0 of AZD1222 vaccination. The sequence derives from an adult in good health. DNA of the CDR3: TGCGCCAGCAGCTTGGAATTCGGGGAGCTGTTTTTT. Its protein product is CASSLEFGELFF.